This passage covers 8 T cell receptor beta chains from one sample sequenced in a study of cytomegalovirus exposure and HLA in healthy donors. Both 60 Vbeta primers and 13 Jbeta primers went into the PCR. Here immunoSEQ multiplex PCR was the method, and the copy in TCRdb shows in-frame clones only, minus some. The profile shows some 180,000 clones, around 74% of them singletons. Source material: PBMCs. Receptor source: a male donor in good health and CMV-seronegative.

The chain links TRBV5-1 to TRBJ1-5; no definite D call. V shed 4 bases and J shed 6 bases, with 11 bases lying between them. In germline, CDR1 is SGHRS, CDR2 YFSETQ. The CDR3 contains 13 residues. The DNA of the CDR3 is TGCGCCAGCAGCAATGGAGCGGGTCAGCCCCAGCATTTT. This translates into CASSNGAGQPQHF.

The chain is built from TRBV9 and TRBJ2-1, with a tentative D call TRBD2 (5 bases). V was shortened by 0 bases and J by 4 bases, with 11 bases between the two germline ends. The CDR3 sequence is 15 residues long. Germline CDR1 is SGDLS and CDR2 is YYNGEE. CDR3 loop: CASSVVMGVYNEQFF. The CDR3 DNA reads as TGTGCCAGCAGCGTAGTAATGGGAGTATACAATGAGCAGTTCTTC. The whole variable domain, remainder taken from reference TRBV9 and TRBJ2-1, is DSGVTQTPKHLITATGQRVTLRCSPRSGDLSVYWYQQSLDQGLQFLIQYYNGEERAKGNILERFSAQQFPDLHSELNLSSLELGDSALYFCASSVVMGVYNEQFFGPGTRLTVL.

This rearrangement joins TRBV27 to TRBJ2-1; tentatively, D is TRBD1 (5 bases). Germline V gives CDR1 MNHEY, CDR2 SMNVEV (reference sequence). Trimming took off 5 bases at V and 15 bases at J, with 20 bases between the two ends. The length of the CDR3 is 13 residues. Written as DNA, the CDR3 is TGTGCCAGCAGTGACTCCGCCGTCAGGGTGGGGTTCTTC. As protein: CASSDSAVRVGFF.

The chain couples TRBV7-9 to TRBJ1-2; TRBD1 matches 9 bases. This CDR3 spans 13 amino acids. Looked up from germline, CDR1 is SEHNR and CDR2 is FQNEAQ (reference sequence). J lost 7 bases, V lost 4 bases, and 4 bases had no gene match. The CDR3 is CASSWDRDLGYTF. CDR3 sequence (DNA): TGTGCCAGCAGCTGGGACAGGGATCTTGGCTACACCTTC.

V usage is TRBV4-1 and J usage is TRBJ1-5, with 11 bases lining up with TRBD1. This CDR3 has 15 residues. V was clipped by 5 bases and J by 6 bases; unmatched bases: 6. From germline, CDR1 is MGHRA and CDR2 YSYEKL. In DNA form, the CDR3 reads TGCGCCAGCAGCTTCGGACAGGGGGCAGGTCAGCCCCAGCATTTT. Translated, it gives CASSFGQGAGQPQHF.

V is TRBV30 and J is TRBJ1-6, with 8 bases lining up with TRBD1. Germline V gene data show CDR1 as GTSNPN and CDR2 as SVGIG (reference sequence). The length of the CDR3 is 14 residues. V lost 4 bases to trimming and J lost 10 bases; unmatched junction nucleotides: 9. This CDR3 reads CAWKGTGPGSPLHF. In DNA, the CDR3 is TGTGCCTGGAAAGGGACAGGTCCGGGGTCACCCCTCCACTTT.

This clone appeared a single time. The CDR3 here is CASSQRTSGDTDTQYF. The CDR3 DNA sequence: TGCGCCAGCAGCCAGAGGACTAGCGGGGATACAGATACGCAGTATTTT. The rearrangement uses TRBV4-3 and TRBJ2-3; TRBD2 matches at 12 bases. Germline V gives CDR1 LGHNA, CDR2 YSLEER. This CDR3 spans 16 amino acids. V was pared by 3 bases and J by 3 bases, with 4 bases of the junction left unmatched.

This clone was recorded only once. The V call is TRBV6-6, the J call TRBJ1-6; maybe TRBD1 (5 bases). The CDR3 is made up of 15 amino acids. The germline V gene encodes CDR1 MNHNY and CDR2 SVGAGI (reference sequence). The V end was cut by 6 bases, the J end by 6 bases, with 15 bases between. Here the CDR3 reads CASRDSQGVNSPLHF. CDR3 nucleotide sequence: TGTGCCAGCAGGGATTCGCAGGGCGTTAATTCACCCCTCCACTTT.